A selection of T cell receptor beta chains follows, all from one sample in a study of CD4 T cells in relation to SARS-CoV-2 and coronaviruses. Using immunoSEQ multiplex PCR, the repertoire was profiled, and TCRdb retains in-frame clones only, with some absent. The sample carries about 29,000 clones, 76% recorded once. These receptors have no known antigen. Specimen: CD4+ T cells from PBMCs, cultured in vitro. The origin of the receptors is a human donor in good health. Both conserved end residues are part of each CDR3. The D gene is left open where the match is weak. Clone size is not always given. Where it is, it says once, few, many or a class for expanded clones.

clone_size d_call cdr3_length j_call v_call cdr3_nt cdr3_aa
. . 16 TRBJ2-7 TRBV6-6 TGTGCCAGCAGTTACTCGGGAGCGGTGATGTCCTACGAGCAGTACTTC CASSYSGAVMSYEQYF
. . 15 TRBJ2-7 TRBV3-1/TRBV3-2 TGTGCCAGCAGCCAAGATTGGGGGGCCCACTACGAGCAGTACTTC CASSQDWGAHYEQYF
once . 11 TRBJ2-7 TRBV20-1 TGCAGTGCGGTGGACAACTACGAGCAGTACTTC CSAVDNYEQYF
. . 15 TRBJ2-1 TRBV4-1 TGCGCCAGCAGCCACTTGATAGGCTCCTACAATGAGCAGTTCTTC CASSHLIGSYNEQFF
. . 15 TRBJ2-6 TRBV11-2 TGTGCCAGCAGCCCCCCGGGGGCTGGGGCCAACGTCCTGACTTTC CASSPPGAGANVLTF
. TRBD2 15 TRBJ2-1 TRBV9 TGTGCCAGCAGCCTGACTAGCGGGAGTGAGGGTGAGCAGTTCTTC CASSLTSGSEGEQFF
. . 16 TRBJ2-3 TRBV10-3 TGTGCCATCGCTGCCCTAACGGGGGCAAGCACAGATACGCAGTATTTT CAIAALTGASTDTQYF
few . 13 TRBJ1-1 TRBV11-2 TGTGCCAGCAGCCGGACACTTGACACTGAAGCTTTCTTT CASSRTLDTEAFF
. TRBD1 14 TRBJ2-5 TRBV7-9 TGTGCCAGCAGGCGGACAGGTCCCCAAGAGACCCAGTACTTC CASRRTGPQETQYF
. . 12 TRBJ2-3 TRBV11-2 TGTGCCAGCAGCTCCAACACAGATACGCAGTATTTT CASSSNTDTQYF
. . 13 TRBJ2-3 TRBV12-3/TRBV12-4 TGTGCCAGCAGTTATATTCCCACAGATACGCAGTATTTT CASSYIPTDTQYF
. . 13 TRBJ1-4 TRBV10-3 TGTGCCGCCAGAGGGACTCCTAATGAAAAACTGTTTTTT CAARGTPNEKLFF
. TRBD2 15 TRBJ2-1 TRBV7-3 TGTGCCAGCAGCCGATTTGCGGGAGACTACAATGAGCAGTTCTTC CASSRFAGDYNEQFF
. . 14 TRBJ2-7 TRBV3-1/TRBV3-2 TGTGCCAGCAGCCATTCCTCCGGGACCACCGAGCAGTACTTC CASSHSSGTTEQYF